The sequence of this T cell receptor beta chain was determined in a study of cytomegalovirus exposure and HLA in healthy donors. Points on this clone: The antigen remains undetermined.

The study's findings and limits: It was taken for granted in presence/absence analyses that sequencing depth across donors was roughly uniform.

Germline V gene data show CDR1 as MNHEY and CDR2 as SMNVEV (reference sequence). The CDR3 has 15 residues. V dropped 7 bases and J dropped 3 bases, with 16 bases sitting between them. The study ran its PCR with 60 Vbeta and 13 Jbeta primers. Clones were read by immunoSEQ multiplex PCR, and TCRdb kept only the in-frame ones, dropping some. Its listing shows some 96,000 clones. This TCR was sampled from a young woman in good health and CMV-seronegative. The V call is TRBV27, the J call TRBJ1-5, with D perhaps matching TRBD1 (6 bases). Sequencing used PBMCs. The DNA of the CDR3 is TGTGCCAGCAACCCCACAGGGAACCTCAATCAGCCCCAGCATTTT. It is translated as CASNPTGNLNQPQHF.